This T cell receptor beta chain derives from a study of Graves' ophthalmopathy and Graves' hyperthyroidism. Study-wide background: In this cohort's terms, stable hyperthyroidism meant no ophthalmopathy by 18 months of follow-up. General study points: For predicting ophthalmopathy progression, the model had approximately 70% sensitivity and roughly 72% specificity. For separating ophthalmopathy from stable hyperthyroidism, a 13-signature model gave less than 90% sensitivity and 81.08% specificity. Blood shared most expanded thyroid clonotypes above 0.001 frequency.

This CDR3 contains 12 residues. Trimming took off 10 bases at V and 5 bases at J, with 11 bases between the two ends. CDR1 and CDR2 (germline): ENHRY, SYGVKD. Amplification targeted the TCR beta CDR3 regions, with RNA transcripts as the source material. The first round was an RT-PCR with HTBI primers, and the second round was a multiplex PCR. TCRdb called the multiplex PCR reads again in MiXCR, with one record for every CDR3 protein. The data show about 550,000 distinct CDR3 sequences, roughly 40% seen once. This clonotype has a handful of counts. What it recognizes is unknown. The receptor was isolated from an adult man with Graves' hyperthyroidism. The sequencing input was peripheral blood or thyroid tissue (not recorded which). The V call is TRBV10-3, the J call TRBJ2-2; D gene unclear. CDR3 nucleotide sequence: TGTGCCAGTCTTTTTGTAACCGGGGAGCTGTTTTTT. Translated, it gives CASLFVTGELFF.